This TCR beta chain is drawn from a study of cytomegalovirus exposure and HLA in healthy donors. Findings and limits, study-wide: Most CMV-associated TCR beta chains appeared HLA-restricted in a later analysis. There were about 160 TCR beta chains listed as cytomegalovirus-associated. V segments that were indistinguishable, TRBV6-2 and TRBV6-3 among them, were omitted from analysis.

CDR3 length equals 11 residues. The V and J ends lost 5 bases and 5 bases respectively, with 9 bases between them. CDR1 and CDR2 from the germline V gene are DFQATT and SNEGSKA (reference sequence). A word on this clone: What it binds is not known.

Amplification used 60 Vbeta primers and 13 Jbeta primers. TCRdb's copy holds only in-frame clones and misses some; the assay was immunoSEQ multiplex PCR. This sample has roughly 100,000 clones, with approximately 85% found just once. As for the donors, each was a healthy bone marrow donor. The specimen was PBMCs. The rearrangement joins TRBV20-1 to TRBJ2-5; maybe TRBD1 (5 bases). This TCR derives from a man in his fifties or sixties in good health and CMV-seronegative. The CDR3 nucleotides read TGCAGTGCTCCAGGGTGGGAGACCCAGTACTTC. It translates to CSAPGWETQYF.